The 13 T cell receptor beta chains below come from one sample, sequenced in a study of T cells expressing NK-cell markers. TCRdb re-called the 5' RACE reads; one entry per CDR3 protein, DNA not given. This repertoire includes around 550,000 distinct CDR3 sequences. The sample consisted of blood T cells: a sorted CD56 or NKG2C T cell subset, CD4+ or CD8+ T cells, or bulk PBMC T cells (not recorded which). These receptors originate from a young man in good health.

The chain uses TRBV3-1 and TRBJ2-1; TCRdb reports TRBD2, a call that lacks DNA to check it against. Germline loops: CDR1 LGHDT, CDR2 YNNKEL (reference sequence). The CDR3 loop spans 15 amino acids. CDR3 sequence: CASSQVVAGANEQFF.

This sequence joins TRBV29-1 and TRBJ1-2. CDR1 is SQVTM, CDR2 ANQGSEA, per germline. CDR3 size: 12 residues. The CDR3 sequence is CSVLEFNYGYTF.

The chain links TRBV27 to TRBJ2-3; TCRdb selects TRBD1, and the lack of DNA leaves this call unchecked. This CDR3 contains 16 residues. Germline V gene data show CDR1 as MNHEY and CDR2 as SMNVEV (reference sequence). CDR3 residues: CASSGTGGILTDTQYF.

The chain links TRBV7-2 to TRBJ1-6; TCRdb proposes TRBD1, but this gene call is untestable without DNA. The V gene's germline CDR1 is SGHTA and CDR2 FQGNSA. The CDR3 sequence is 15 residues long. The CDR3 is CASSNQGTDNSPLHF.

CDR3 amino acids: CASAGTWGGGDTQYF. This rearrangement joins TRBV12-3 or TRBV12-4 to TRBJ2-3; no DNA is available, so the TRBD2 call from TCRdb remains unchecked. The CDR3 length is 15 residues.

The chain links TRBV19 to TRBJ1-2; with no DNA, the TCRdb D assignment of TRBD1 cannot be verified. The germline CDR1 and CDR2 sequences are LNHDA and SQIVND (reference sequence). The CDR3 covers 15 residues. The CDR3 sequence: CASSGYTGSGDGYTF. Full variable domain (outside the CDR3, taken from reference TRBV19 and TRBJ1-2): DGGITQSPKYLFRKEGQNVTLSCEQNLNHDAMYWYRQDPGQGLRLIYYSQIVNDFQKGDIAEGYSVSREKKESFPLTVTSAQKNPTAFYLCASSGYTGSGDGYTFGSGTRLTVV.

The chain carries TRBV5-5 and TRBJ2-5; TCRdb names TRBD2, which stays unverified in the absence of DNA. The CDR3 extends over 13 amino acids. Germline V gene lookup returns CDR1 SGHKS and CDR2 YYEKEE (reference sequence). The CDR3 sequence: CASSFLAQVTQYF.

This sequence joins TRBV20-1 and TRBJ2-1; TCRdb indicates TRBD1, and absent DNA this call remains unverified. Per the germline V gene, CDR1 is DFQATT and CDR2 is SNEGSKA (reference sequence). The CDR3 is made up of 16 amino acids. The CDR3 region is CSARDPGQGSYNEQFF.

The J gene is TRBJ2-4, the V gene TRBV5-5; checking the TCRdb D call of TRBD2 is not possible without DNA. Looked up from germline, CDR1 is SGHKS and CDR2 is YYEKEE (reference sequence). This CDR3 has 16 residues. CDR3 protein: CASSFTGLGPKNIQYF.

The V and J genes are TRBV5-6 and TRBJ2-7; the D call of TRBD1 rests on TCRdb alone, since no DNA is present to check it. Germline V gene lookup returns CDR1 SGHDT and CDR2 YYEEEE. There are 17 residues in the CDR3. CDR3 loop: CASSLGRDTVRWDEQYF.

The chain joins TRBV18 to TRBJ2-1; checking the TCRdb D call of TRBD1 is not possible without DNA. The CDR3 runs to 15 residues. Germline V gene lookup returns CDR1 KGHSH and CDR2 LQKENI. This chain's CDR3 is CASSPRDRGQNEQFF.

The rearrangement uses TRBV5-1 and TRBJ1-6. Germline lookup yields CDR1 SGHRS and CDR2 YFSETQ. The CDR3 contains 14 residues. CDR3 sequence reads: CASRSGNLNSPLHF.

This chain's CDR3 is CASSRTTGQYNEQYF. The J gene is TRBJ2-7, the V gene TRBV18; TCRdb calls TRBD1, which cannot be checked without DNA. From germline, CDR1 is KGHSH and CDR2 LQKENI. The CDR3 loop spans 15 amino acids.